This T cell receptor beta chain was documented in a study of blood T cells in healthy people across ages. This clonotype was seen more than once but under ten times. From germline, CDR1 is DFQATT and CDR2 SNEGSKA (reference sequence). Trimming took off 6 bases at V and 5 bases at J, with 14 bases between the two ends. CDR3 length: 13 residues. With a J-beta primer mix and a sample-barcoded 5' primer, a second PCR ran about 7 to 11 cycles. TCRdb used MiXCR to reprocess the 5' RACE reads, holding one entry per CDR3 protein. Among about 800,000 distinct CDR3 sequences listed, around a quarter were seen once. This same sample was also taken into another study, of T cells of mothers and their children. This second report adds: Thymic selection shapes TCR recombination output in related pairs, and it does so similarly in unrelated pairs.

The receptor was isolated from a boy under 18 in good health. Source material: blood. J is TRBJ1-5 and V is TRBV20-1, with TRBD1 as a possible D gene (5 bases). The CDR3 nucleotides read TGCAGTGCCCATGGGCAGGGCTATCAGCCCCAGCATTTT. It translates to CSAHGQGYQPQHF.